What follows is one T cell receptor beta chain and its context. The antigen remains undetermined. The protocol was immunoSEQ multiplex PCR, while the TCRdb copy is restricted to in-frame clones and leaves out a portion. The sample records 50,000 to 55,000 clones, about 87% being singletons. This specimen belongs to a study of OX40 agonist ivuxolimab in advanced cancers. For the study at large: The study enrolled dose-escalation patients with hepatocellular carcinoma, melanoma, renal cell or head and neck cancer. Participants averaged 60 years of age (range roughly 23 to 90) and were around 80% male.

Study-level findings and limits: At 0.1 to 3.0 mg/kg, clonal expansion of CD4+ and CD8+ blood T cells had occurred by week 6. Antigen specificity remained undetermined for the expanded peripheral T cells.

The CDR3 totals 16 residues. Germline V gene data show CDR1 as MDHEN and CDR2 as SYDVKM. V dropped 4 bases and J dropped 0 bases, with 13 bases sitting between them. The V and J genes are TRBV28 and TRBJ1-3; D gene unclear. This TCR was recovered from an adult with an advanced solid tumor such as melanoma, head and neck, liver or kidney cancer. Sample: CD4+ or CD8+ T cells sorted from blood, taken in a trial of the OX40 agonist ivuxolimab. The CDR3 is CASSSPNIHSGNTIYF. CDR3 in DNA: TGTGCCAGCAGTTCACCGAACATACACTCTGGAAACACCATATATTTT. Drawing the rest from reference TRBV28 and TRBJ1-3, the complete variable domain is DVKVTQSSRYLVKRTGEKVFLECVQDMDHENMFWYRQDPGLGLRLIYFSYDVKMKEKGDIPEGYSVSREKKERFSLILESASTNQTSMYLCASSSPNIHSGNTIYFGEGSWLTVV.